Below are 14 T cell receptor beta chains sequenced from a single sample in a study of cytomegalovirus exposure and HLA in healthy donors. The PCR was carried out with 60 Vbeta primers and 13 Jbeta primers. TCRdb's copy holds only in-frame clones and misses some; the assay was immunoSEQ multiplex PCR. The sample contains 100,000 to 150,000 clones, about 80% of which appear only once. The specimen sequenced was PBMCs. Receptors originate from a woman aged 50 to 60 in good health and CMV-seronegative.

The chain couples TRBV7-6 to TRBJ2-6, with 7 positions matching TRBD2. V lost 7 bases, J lost 3 bases, and 9 bases stayed unmatched. The CDR3 is made up of 16 amino acids. Germline CDR1 and CDR2: SGHVS and FNYEAQ. The CDR3 sequence: CASTLGGSFGANVLTF. The CDR3 region has the DNA TGTGCCAGCACCTTGGGAGGGAGCTTTGGGGCCAACGTCCTGACTTTC.

The chain links TRBV18 to TRBJ1-1; possible D gene TRBD1, 5 bases. Per the germline V gene, CDR1 is KGHSH and CDR2 is LQKENI. The CDR3 runs to 11 residues. Trimming took off 6 bases at V and 7 bases at J, with 9 bases between the two ends. The CDR3 nucleotides are TGTGCCAGCTCCCCCGACAGTGAAGCTTTCTTT. This gives the protein CASSPDSEAFF.

V and J are TRBV9 and TRBJ2-2; D gene uncertain. The CDR3 runs 16 residues. The germline CDR1 and CDR2 sequences are SGDLS and YYNGEE. With 4 bases removed from V and 0 bases from J, the gap between germline ends came to 13 bases. The CDR3 loop is CASSLTVSSNTGELFF. The CDR3 region has the DNA TGTGCCAGCAGCCTTACAGTTTCCTCGAACACCGGGGAGCTGTTTTTT.

This clone is classed as medium-sized. This sequence joins TRBV21-1 and TRBJ1-3. TRBV21-1 corresponds to a pseudogene. This CDR3 comprises 15 residues. The CDR3 region has the DNA TGTGCCAGCAGCAAAGCGTCCGGGTTTCGAAACACCATATATTTT. As protein: CASSKASGFRNTIYF.

The genes are TRBV6-1 and TRBJ2-1; TRBD2 agrees at 8 bases. The CDR3 runs 17 residues. CDR1 and CDR2 (germline): MNHNS, SASEGT. Germline trimming cut 4 bases from V and 3 bases from J; bases unmatched to any gene: 11. CDR3 sequence (DNA): TGTGCCAGCAGTGGCGGGGGGTGGGAGGCGGTCTACAATGAGCAGTTCTTC. Protein: CASSGGGWEAVYNEQFF.

The V gene is TRBV5-1, the J gene TRBJ2-1, with 9 bases aligning to TRBD2. The CDR3 loop spans 20 amino acids. Germline loops: CDR1 SGHRS, CDR2 YFSETQ. V lost 1 base and J lost 0; bases outside the gene matches: 14. The CDR3 nucleotides are TGCGCCAGCAGCTTGCAGGGACTAGCCTCCCGAGGAAGCTCCTACAATGAGCAGTTCTTC. The encoded protein is CASSLQGLASRGSSYNEQFF.

The V call is TRBV30, the J call TRBJ1-1; D unresolved. Germline V gene sequence: CDR1 GTSNPN, CDR2 SVGIG (reference sequence). This CDR3 contains 17 residues. V dropped 3 bases and J dropped 0 bases, with 20 bases sitting between them. CDR3 sequence: CAWRAGPARAVNTEAFF. CDR3 bases: TGTGCCTGGAGAGCCGGGCCGGCGAGGGCTGTGAACACTGAAGCTTTCTTT.

The rearrangement uses TRBV28 and TRBJ2-3; TRBD1 might be the D (6 bases). Trimming shortened V by 5 bases and J by 8 bases, and 23 bases separated the two germline ends. The CDR3 runs to 16 residues. Germline CDR1 and CDR2: MDHEN and SYDVKM. The CDR3: CASSTSIPTGASTQYF. In DNA form, the CDR3 reads TGTGCCAGCAGTACATCGATCCCGACAGGTGCTTCTACGCAGTATTTT.

The chain links TRBV19 to TRBJ2-1; 8 bases are a match to TRBD1. CDR1 and CDR2 from the germline V gene are LNHDA and SQIVND (reference sequence). The CDR3 loop spans 12 amino acids. Trimming removed 4 bases from V and 7 bases from J; junction bases left unmatched: 0. Here the CDR3 reads CASSRQGNEQFF. CDR3 DNA sequence: TGTGCCAGTAGTAGACAGGGGAATGAGCAGTTCTTC.

The J gene is TRBJ2-1, the V gene TRBV27; 7 nucleotides align to TRBD2. CDR3 size: 16 residues. Germline V gene lookup returns CDR1 MNHEY and CDR2 SMNVEV (reference sequence). Trimming cost V 4 bases and J 0 bases; bases outside gene matches: 6. CDR3 DNA: TGTGCCAGCAGTTCCCGACTAGCTAGCTCCTACAATGAGCAGTTCTTC. As protein: CASSSRLASSYNEQFF.

This CDR3 is CASSKETSGRAYEQFF. The CDR3 bases are TGTGCCAGCAGCAAAGAAACTAGCGGGAGGGCCTATGAGCAGTTCTTC. The chain has TRBV21-1 and TRBJ2-1; TRBD2 reflects the table's D call only, with no check against the DNA. TRBV21-1 is a documented pseudogene. CDR3 length equals 16 residues.

CDR3 amino acids: CASSSSGQGAMGDTQYF. The CDR3 DNA reads TGTGCCAGCAGCTCGTCTGGACAGGGGGCGATGGGAGATACGCAGTATTTT. V and J are TRBV7-3 and TRBJ2-3; TRBD1 matches at 11 bases. The CDR3 is made up of 17 amino acids. With 4 bases clipped from V and 5 bases from J, the junction kept 11 bases outside the gene matches. The germline V gene encodes CDR1 SGHTA and CDR2 FQGTGA.

V and J are TRBV4-3 and TRBJ2-3; 9 positions match TRBD2. CDR1 is LGHNA, CDR2 YSLEER, per germline. The trim removed 0 bases at V and 0 bases at J, leaving 7 bases unmatched. This CDR3 has 18 residues. The CDR3 DNA follows: TGCGCCAGCAGCCAAGATCTCCCTAGCGGGATTAGCACAGATACGCAGTATTTT. It specifies CASSQDLPSGISTDTQYF.

The gene calls are TRBV9 and TRBJ2-5, with D uncertain. CDR1 SGDLS and CDR2 YYNGEE come from the germline V gene. Trimming removed 0 bases at V and 0 bases at J, with 6 bases between. This CDR3 comprises 14 residues. The CDR3 DNA sequence: TGTGCCAGCAGCGTAGCAGGTAACCAAGAGACCCAGTACTTC. Protein: CASSVAGNQETQYF.